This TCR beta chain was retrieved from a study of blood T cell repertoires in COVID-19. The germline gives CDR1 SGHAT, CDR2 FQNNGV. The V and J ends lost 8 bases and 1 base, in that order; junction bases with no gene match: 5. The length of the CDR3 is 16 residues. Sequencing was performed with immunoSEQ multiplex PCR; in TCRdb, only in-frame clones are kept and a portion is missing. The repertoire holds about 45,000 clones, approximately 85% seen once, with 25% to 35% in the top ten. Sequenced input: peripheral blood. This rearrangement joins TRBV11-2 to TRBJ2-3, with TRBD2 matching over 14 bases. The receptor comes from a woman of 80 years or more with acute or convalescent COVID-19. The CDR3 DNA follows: TGTGCCAGCGGGACTAGCGGGAGTTTAGGCACAGATACGCAGTATTTT. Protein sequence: CASGTSGSLGTDTQYF. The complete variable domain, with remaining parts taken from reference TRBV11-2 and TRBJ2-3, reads EAGVAQSPRYKIIEKRQSVAFWCNPISGHATLYWYQQILGQGPKLLIQFQNNGVVDDSQLPKDRFSAERLKGVDSTLKIQPAKLEDSAVYLCASGTSGSLGTDTQYFGPGTRLTVL.